Reported below is one T cell receptor beta chain. V lost 2 bases to trimming and J lost 6 bases; unmatched junction nucleotides: 9. CDR1 and CDR2 (germline): SGHAT, FQNNGV. The CDR3 runs to 17 residues. Clones were read by immunoSEQ multiplex PCR, and TCRdb kept only the in-frame ones, dropping some. The sample shows about 120,000 clones, over 60% of them seen only once. The sample comes from a study of PD-1 blockade in mismatch repair-deficient tumors. Study overall: Patients had fewer than 15 mismatch repair-deficient cancer types and were previously treated and progressing.

The chain employs TRBV11-2 and TRBJ2-2; 10 bases agree with TRBD2. The clonotype comes from an adult with mismatch repair-deficient cancer. Source: peripheral blood, taken 60 weeks after starting pembrolizumab. CDR3 DNA sequence: TGTGCCAGCAGCTTACGCGCCCTAGCGGGAGTGTCCGGGGAGCTGTTTTTT. It yields the protein CASSLRALAGVSGELFF.